The 17 T cell receptor beta chains below all came from one sample that was sequenced in a study of CD8 T cells in ankylosing spondylitis. Study observations and caveats: Eight highly homologous variants formed a TCR beta motif that appeared characteristic of ankylosing spondylitis blood.

TCRdb re-called the 5' RACE reads through MiXCR, storing one row per CDR3 protein. The table records under 950,000 distinct CDR3 sequences, 19% of them present only once. Their antigens remain unidentified. The source material was blood, either unsorted or a sorted T cell fraction (not recorded which). The receptor source for this set is a male donor with ankylosing spondylitis.

This clonotype was seen more than once but under ten times. The chain combines TRBV20-1 with TRBJ1-5; D might be TRBD1 (6 bases). The V end was cut by 6 bases, the J end by 5 bases, with 14 bases between. The length of the CDR3 is 13 residues. Germline CDR1 is DFQATT and CDR2 is SNEGSKA (reference sequence). The CDR3 here is CSAGGQGHQPQHF. Written as DNA, the CDR3 is TGCAGTGCGGGGGGGCAGGGTCATCAGCCCCAGCATTTT.

This clonotype was detected only a few times. This chain uses TRBV6-1 with TRBJ1-6; D call uncertain. The germline V and J ends were trimmed by 5 bases and 5 bases, with 13 bases remaining between them. The CDR3 has 15 residues. CDR1 MNHNS and CDR2 SASEGT come from the germline V gene. The CDR3 sequence is CASSQAIRNNSPLHF. The CDR3 nucleotides read TGTGCCAGCAGTCAGGCTATCCGGAATAATTCACCCCTCCACTTT.

The chain employs TRBV12-3 or TRBV12-4 and TRBJ1-1; TRBD1 matches at 9 bases. CDR3 size: 14 residues. Trimming removed 4 bases from V and 8 bases from J; junction bases left unmatched: 8. As DNA, the CDR3 is TGTGCCAGCAGTTCAACACAGGGGGCGCGGGAAGCTTTCTTT. It codes for CASSSTQGAREAFF.

The rearrangement joins TRBV2 to TRBJ1-5; a possible D gene is TRBD1 (5 bases). Germline lookup yields CDR1 SNHLY and CDR2 FYNNEI. The CDR3 runs to 15 residues. V was clipped by 2 bases and J by 11 bases, with 19 bases between them. The DNA of the CDR3 is TGTGCCAGCAGTGAAATGTCGGTGGGGACTAGCGCCCAGCATTTT. This gives the protein CASSEMSVGTSAQHF. Drawing the rest from reference TRBV2 and TRBJ1-5, the complete variable domain is EPEVTQTPSHQVTQMGQEVILRCVPISNHLYFYWYRQILGQKVEFLVSFYNNEISEKSEIFDDQFSVERPDGSNFTLKIRSTKLEDSAMYFCASSEMSVGTSAQHFGDGTRLSIL.

The chain couples TRBV4-3 to TRBJ1-6, with unresolved D. Germline-derived CDR1 and CDR2 are LGHNA and YSLEER. The V end was cut by 0 bases, the J end by 5 bases, with 14 bases between. The CDR3 totals 17 residues. The DNA of the CDR3 is TGCGCCAGCAGCCAAGATCAGGAGGGAGGGAATAATTCACCCCTCCACTTT. Translating it yields CASSQDQEGGNNSPLHF.

The table lists this clonotype with a few counts. V and J are TRBV2 and TRBJ2-5; 8 nucleotides agree with TRBD2. Looked up from germline, CDR1 is SNHLY and CDR2 is FYNNEI. The V gene end was trimmed by 3 bases and the J gene end by 3 bases; junction bases not matched to a gene: 9. The CDR3 contains 16 residues. The CDR3 region is CASSDFGGGSKETQYF. DNA for the CDR3: TGTGCCAGCAGTGATTTTGGCGGGGGGTCCAAAGAGACCCAGTACTTC.

The table lists this clonotype with many counts. The V gene is TRBV10-3, the J gene TRBJ2-7; TRBD2 might be the D (6 bases). CDR3 length: 14 residues. V was shortened by 7 bases and J by 4 bases, with 17 bases between the two germline ends. Germline V CDR1 and CDR2: ENHRY, SYGVKD. Here the CDR3 DNA reads TGTGCCATCAATCCGGACCGGGACTCGTACGAGCAGTACTTC. Its translation: CAINPDRDSYEQYF.

Only a few counts were recorded for this clonotype. J is TRBJ2-3 and V is TRBV5-1, with 7 bases lining up with TRBD2. The V and J ends lost 4 bases and 2 bases, in that order; junction bases with no gene match: 10. The CDR3 extends over 16 amino acids. CDR1 is SGHRS, CDR2 YFSETQ, per germline. In DNA form, the CDR3 reads TGCGCCAGCAGCGTAACCGGGACTACCTACACAGATACGCAGTATTTT. As protein: CASSVTGTTYTDTQYF. The full variable domain, in which reference TRBV5-1 and TRBJ2-3 provide the parts outside the CDR3, is KAGVTQTPRYLIKTRGQQVTLSCSPISGHRSVSWYQQTPGQGLQFLFEYFSETQRNKGNFPGRFSGRQFSNSRSEMNVSTLELGDSALYLCASSVTGTTYTDTQYFGPGTRLTVL.

This chain uses TRBV19 with TRBJ1-5; D unclear. The CDR3 has 13 residues. The germline V gene encodes CDR1 LNHDA and CDR2 SQIVND (reference sequence). V was trimmed by 3 bases and J by 1 base, leaving 4 bases between them. The CDR3 loop reads CASSIQSNQPQHF. CDR3 coding DNA: TGTGCCAGTAGTATTCAAAGCAATCAGCCCCAGCATTTT. The whole variable domain, remainder taken from reference TRBV19 and TRBJ1-5, is DGGITQSPKYLFRKEGQNVTLSCEQNLNHDAMYWYRQDPGQGLRLIYYSQIVNDFQKGDIAEGYSVSREKKESFPLTVTSAQKNPTAFYLCASSIQSNQPQHFGDGTRLSIL.

This clonotype was detected only a few times. The CDR3 bases are TGTGCCAGCAGTTACGGTGGCGGAACGGCTTTCTTT. It codes for CASSYGGGTAFF. The chain joins TRBV6-5 to TRBJ1-1; D gene unclear. The CDR3 contains 12 residues. With 2 bases removed from V and 11 bases from J, the gap between germline ends came to 12 bases. CDR1 is MNHEY, CDR2 SVGAGI, per germline.

In its sample, this clonotype was seen a few times. This chain uses TRBV14 with TRBJ1-6; the D is unclear. Trimming pared 3 bases from V and 10 bases from J, leaving 19 bases between. The V gene's germline CDR1 is SGHDN and CDR2 FVKESK. The CDR3 is 16 residues long. CDR3 residues: CASSHTTGKESSPLHF. CDR3 DNA: TGTGCCAGCAGCCATACAACCGGGAAAGAGAGCTCACCCCTCCACTTT.

As to this clonotype: A much larger clone differs from this one at a single base, so this may be a read error. This chain connects TRBV7-9 to TRBJ1-1; D remains ambiguous. With 2 bases removed from V and 1 base from J, the gap between germline ends came to 5 bases. The CDR3 consists of 13 residues. CDR1 and CDR2 (germline): SEHNR, FQNEAQ (reference sequence). This CDR3 is CASSLKKNTEAFF. In nucleotides, the CDR3 is TGTGCCAGCAGCTTAAAGAAGAACACTGAAGCTTTCTTT. Variable domain in full (rest from reference TRBV7-9 and TRBJ1-1): DTGVSQNPRHKITKRGQNVTFRCDPISEHNRLYWYRQTLGQGPEFLTYFQNEAQLEKSRLLSDRFSAERPKGSFSTLEIQRTEQGDSAMYLCASSLKKNTEAFFGQGTRLTVV.

The chain has TRBV7-9 and TRBJ2-7, with 9 positions matching TRBD2. Per the germline V gene, CDR1 is SEHNR and CDR2 is FQNEAQ (reference sequence). The CDR3 contains 15 residues. After removal of 3 bases from V and 7 bases from J, the junction contained 10 bases not matched to a gene. CDR3 coding DNA: TGTGCCAGCAGCTTTTACCCTAGCGGGACAAGTGAGCAGTACTTC. It encodes CASSFYPSGTSEQYF.

This clonotype was counted a few times. The CDR3 nucleotides read TGTGCCACCGGGGTAATTACGAGGGATGAGCAGTTCTTC. Translated, it gives CATGVITRDEQFF. The chain joins TRBV2 to TRBJ2-1, with D possibly TRBD2 on 5 matching bases. The CDR3 has 13 amino acids. Germline assignment: CDR1 SNHLY and CDR2 FYNNEI. Trimming removed 10 bases at V and 8 bases at J, with 18 bases between.

This chain uses TRBV12-3 or TRBV12-4 with TRBJ1-1; no reliable D call. V shed 4 bases and J shed 8 bases, with 8 bases lying between them. There are 11 residues in the CDR3. The CDR3 loop reads CASSSETEAFF. In nucleotides, the CDR3 is TGTGCCAGCAGTTCTGAGACAGAAGCTTTCTTT.

This clonotype was counted at least ten times. The junction departs from the called germline gene at one end, perhaps through a read error. The CDR3 bases are TGTGCCAGCAGCTCAGGGTACCAAGAGACCCAGTACTTC. This translates into CASSSGYQETQYF. This chain uses TRBV5-1 with TRBJ2-5; D is perhaps TRBD1 (5 bases). Germline V gene lookup returns CDR1 SGHRS and CDR2 YFSETQ. The CDR3 has 13 residues.

The genes are TRBV29-1 and TRBJ2-3, with 7 bases that match TRBD2. This CDR3 spans 16 amino acids. In germline, CDR1 is SQVTM, CDR2 ANQGSEA. The V segment lost 4 bases and the J segment 2 bases; nucleotides outside the gene matches: 12. Here the CDR3 reads CSVAERGPESTDTQYF. CDR3 sequence (DNA): TGCAGCGTTGCCGAGCGGGGCCCCGAATCCACAGATACGCAGTATTTT.